The rows below give T cell receptor beta chains drawn from one sample of a study of OX40 agonist ivuxolimab in advanced cancers. Sequenced by immunoSEQ multiplex PCR; TCRdb stores in-frame clones only, minus some. The table has under 100,000 clones, about four fifths seen once; the top ten hold approximately 5.5%. The sample consisted of CD4+ or CD8+ T cells sorted from blood, taken in a trial of the OX40 agonist ivuxolimab. The receptor set was obtained from an adult with an advanced solid tumor such as melanoma, head and neck, liver or kidney cancer. The CDR3 runs from the conserved cysteine through the conserved F or W. The order of the fields is V gene, D gene, J gene, CDR3 protein, CDR3 DNA. The D gene is left open where the match is weak.

TRBV6-5	-	TRBJ2-2	CASSYSDGTGELFF	TGTGCCAGCAGTTACTCGGACGGAACCGGGGAGCTGTTTTTT
TRBV4-1	-	TRBJ2-5	CASSQDRVETQYF	TGCGCCAGCAGCCAAGATAGGGTGGAGACCCAGTACTTC
TRBV5-1	-	TRBJ2-4	CASRKLGAKNIQYF	TGCGCCAGCAGAAAGCTGGGAGCCAAAAACATTCAGTACTTC
TRBV6-7	-	TRBJ2-7	CASTLRGLSGYEQYF	TGTGCCAGCACCCTGAGGGGCCTCTCTGGGTACGAGCAGTACTTC
TRBV7-3	-	TRBJ2-3	CASRARGFSTDTQYF	TGTGCCAGCAGGGCAAGGGGTTTTAGCACAGATACGCAGTATTTT
TRBV11-2	TRBD1	TRBJ1-1	CASSLDRVVEAFF	TGTGCCAGCAGCCTAGACAGGGTGGTTGAAGCTTTCTTT
TRBV11-2	-	TRBJ2-6	CASSSPMVGSSGANVLTF	TGTGCCAGCAGCTCTCCCATGGTGGGCTCCTCTGGGGCCAACGTCCTGACTTTC
TRBV18	-	TRBJ2-2	CASTHQRQEDTGELFF	TGTGCCAGCACTCACCAGCGGCAGGAAGACACCGGGGAGCTGTTTTTT
TRBV5-8	TRBD2	TRBJ2-7	CASSSGLAGAATKQYF	TGTGCCAGCAGCTCCGGACTAGCGGGGGCAGCTACGAAGCAGTACTTC
TRBV7-9	-	TRBJ2-3	CASSFGGTQYF	TGTGCCAGCAGCTTCGGCGGTACGCAGTATTTT
TRBV4-2	TRBD2	TRBJ2-1	CASSQESATSGQNEQFF	TGTGCCAGCAGCCAAGAAAGCGCGACTAGCGGTCAGAATGAGCAGTTCTTC
TRBV19	-	TRBJ2-5	CASSLLASQETQYF	TGTGCCAGTAGCTTATTAGCTAGCCAAGAGACCCAGTACTTC
TRBV10-1	-	TRBJ2-7	CASSRQNSYEQYF	TGCGCCAGCAGTCGGCAGAACTCCTACGAGCAGTACTTC
TRBV6-1	-	TRBJ2-7	CASSEARGAYEQYF	TGTGCCAGCAGTGAAGCCAGGGGGGCCTACGAGCAGTACTTC